The table lists the clone carrying this T cell receptor beta chain with many counts. What it binds is unknown. This entry comes from a study of T cells in Graves' hyperthyroidism and ophthalmopathy. The CDR3 consists of 14 residues. Germline V gives CDR1 MDHEN, CDR2 SYDVKM. V lost 10 bases to trimming and J lost 0 bases, with 16 bases between them. Used for diagnoses were clinical symptoms, serum thyroxine and TRAb, thyroid ultrasound and orbital computed tomography. Regarding the study as a whole: Using 13 V-J features, a model discriminated ophthalmopathy from stable hyperthyroidism. Also found in blood were most expanded thyroid clonotypes above 0.001.

Researchers amplified the TCR beta CDR3 regions from RNA transcripts. The HTBI primer set served for first-round RT-PCR of the TCR CDR3. MiXCR, run by TCRdb on the multiplex PCR reads, gives a single entry per CDR3 protein. The data show about 610,000 distinct CDR3 sequences, roughly 14% seen once. The sample was blood. The gene calls are TRBV28 and TRBJ2-7; no firm D call. The sequence derives from a woman aged 40 to 50 with Graves' ophthalmopathy. In DNA, the CDR3 is TGTGCCACCAACAAGACACCATCCTCCTACGAGCAGTACTTC. This translates into CATNKTPSSYEQYF.